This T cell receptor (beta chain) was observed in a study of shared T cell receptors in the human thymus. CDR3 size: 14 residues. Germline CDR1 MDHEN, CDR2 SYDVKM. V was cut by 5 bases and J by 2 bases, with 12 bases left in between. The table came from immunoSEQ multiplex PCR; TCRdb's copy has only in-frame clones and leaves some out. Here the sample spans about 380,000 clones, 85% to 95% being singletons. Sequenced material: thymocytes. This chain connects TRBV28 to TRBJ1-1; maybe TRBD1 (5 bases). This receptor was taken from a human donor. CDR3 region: CASSPLGVNTEAFF. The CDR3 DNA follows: TGTGCCAGCAGTCCCTTGGGGGTCAACACTGAAGCTTTCTTT.